This T cell receptor (beta chain) was captured by sequencing in a study of shared clonotypes between healthy human individuals. Turning to the study itself: In total, the donors were a couple of women and a few men aged 18 to 49.

Cells designated naive CD8 were CD45RO-negative and were positively selected for CCR7, with terminally differentiated effector memory CD45RA+ cells excluded. Study donors comprised healthy, HIV-negative adults devoid of recent acute infection or vaccination. The CDR3 totals 17 residues. Germline V gene data show CDR1 as SEHNR and CDR2 as FQNEAQ (reference sequence). The J segment lost 0 bases and the V segment lost 5 bases, leaving 9 bases of the junction unmatched. Points on this clone: Its specificity is unknown.

General study points: Rarefaction demonstrated incomplete sorted-subset sequencing despite large depth.

Every subset's genomic DNA went evenly onto several immunoSEQ plates. Produced via immunoSEQ multiplex PCR; TCRdb's table is partial and in-frame only. The sample yields about 2 million clones, just under 95% seen once. Sequenced material: naive CD8+ T cells sorted from blood. The chain recombines TRBV7-9 with TRBJ2-3, with 9 bases fitting TRBD1. This TCR came from a man between 18 and 35 years old in good health. CDR3 in amino acids: CASSQAGTGSSTDTQYF. CDR3 nucleotides: TGTGCCAGCAGCCAAGCTGGGACAGGGTCGAGCACAGATACGCAGTATTTT.